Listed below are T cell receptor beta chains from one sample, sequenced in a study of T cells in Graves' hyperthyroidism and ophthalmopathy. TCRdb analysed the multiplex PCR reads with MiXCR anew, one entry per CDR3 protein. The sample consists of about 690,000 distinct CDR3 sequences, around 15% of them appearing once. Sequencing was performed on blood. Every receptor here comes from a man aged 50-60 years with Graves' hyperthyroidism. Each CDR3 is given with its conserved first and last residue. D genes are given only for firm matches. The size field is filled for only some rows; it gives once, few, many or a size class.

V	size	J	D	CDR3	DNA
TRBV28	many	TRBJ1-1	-	CASSPRGGAEAFF	TGTGCCAGCAGCCCTCGGGGGGGCGCTGAAGCTTTCTTT
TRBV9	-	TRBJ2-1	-	CASSVYRADNEQFF	TGTGCCAGCAGCGTTTACAGGGCCGACAATGAGCAGTTCTTC
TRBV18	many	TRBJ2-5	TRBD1	CASSPTGQGLRETQYF	TGTGCCAGCTCACCAACGGGACAGGGGTTACGGGAGACCCAGTACTTC
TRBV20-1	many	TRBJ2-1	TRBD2	CSARASGTSGKEQFF	TGCAGTGCTAGAGCTTCGGGGACTAGCGGGAAGGAGCAGTTCTTC
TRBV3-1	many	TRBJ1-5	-	CASSLGGRPNQPQHF	TGTGCCAGCAGCCTGGGCGGGAGGCCCAATCAGCCCCAGCATTTT
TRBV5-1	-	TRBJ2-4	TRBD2	CASSPGGLRLADLAKNIQYF	TGCGCCAGCAGCCCGGGGGGCCTTAGACTAGCGGACTTAGCCAAAAACATTCAGTACTTC
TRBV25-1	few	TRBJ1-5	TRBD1	CASSLTGGGNQPQHF	TGTGCCAGCAGTTTGACAGGGGGCGGCAATCAGCCCCAGCATTTT
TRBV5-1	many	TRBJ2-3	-	CASSQLADTQYF	TGCGCCAGCAGCCAGTTAGCGGATACGCAGTATTTT
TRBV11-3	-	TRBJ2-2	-	CASKNLAAAANTGELFF	TGTGCCAGCAAGAACCTCGCCGCAGCCGCGAACACCGGGGAGCTGTTTTTT
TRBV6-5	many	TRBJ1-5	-	CASSYSGLSGNQPQHF	TGTGCCAGCAGTTACTCTGGCTTAAGTGGCAATCAGCCCCAGCATTTT
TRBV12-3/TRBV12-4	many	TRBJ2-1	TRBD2	CASSPETSGNVGEQFF	TGTGCCAGCAGTCCTGAGACTAGCGGGAACGTGGGTGAGCAGTTCTTC
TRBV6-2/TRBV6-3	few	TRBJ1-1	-	CATAPDVDWTFAEAFF	TGTGCCACCGCGCCGGACGTCGACTGGACCTTTGCGGAAGCTTTCTTT
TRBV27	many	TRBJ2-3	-	CASSSFSDTQYF	TGTGCCAGCAGTTCGTTCTCGGATACGCAGTATTTT
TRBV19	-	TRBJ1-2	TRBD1	CASIRTGAPSNYGYTF	TGTGCCAGTATAAGGACAGGGGCGCCGTCCAACTATGGCTACACCTTC
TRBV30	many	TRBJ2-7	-	CAWSVRGASYEQYF	TGTGCCTGGAGTGTACGGGGAGCCTCCTACGAGCAGTACTTC
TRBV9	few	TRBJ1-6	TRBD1	CASSVSDRGFDSPLHF	TGTGCCAGCAGCGTATCAGACAGGGGGTTTGATTCACCCCTCCACTTT
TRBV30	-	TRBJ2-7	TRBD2	CAWNKGGSRSYEQYF	TGTGCCTGGAATAAAGGCGGGAGCAGGTCCTACGAGCAGTACTTC
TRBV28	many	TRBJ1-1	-	CASSFGPTDNTEAFF	TGTGCCAGCAGTTTTGGACCGACGGATAACACTGAAGCTTTCTTT
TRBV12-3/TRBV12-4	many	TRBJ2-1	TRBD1	CATIPGTGGYNEQFF	TGTGCCACAATACCCGGGACAGGGGGCTACAATGAGCAGTTCTTC
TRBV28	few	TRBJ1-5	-	CASSDLDRRGNQPQHF	TGTGCCAGCAGTGACCTGGATCGCAGAGGCAATCAGCCCCAGCATTTT
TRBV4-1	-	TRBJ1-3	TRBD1	CASSARTGRSGNTIYF	TGCGCCAGCAGCGCACGGACAGGCCGCTCTGGAAACACCATATATTTT
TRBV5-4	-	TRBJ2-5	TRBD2	CASSSGEGNTWETQYF	TGTGCCAGCAGCAGCGGGGAGGGAAACACTTGGGAGACCCAGTACTTC
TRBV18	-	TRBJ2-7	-	CASSPLSGANEQYF	TGTGCCAGCTCACCACTTTCAGGGGCTAACGAGCAGTACTTC
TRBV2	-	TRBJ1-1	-	CASSGFGRDTEAFF	TGTGCCAGCAGTGGGTTCGGTCGGGACACTGAAGCTTTCTTT
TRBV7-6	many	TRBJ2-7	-	CASSSESGEQYF	TGTGCCAGCAGCTCGGAGTCTGGCGAGCAGTACTTC